This passage covers 18 T cell receptor beta chains from one sample sequenced in a study of Graves' ophthalmopathy and Graves' hyperthyroidism. CDR3 regions of TCR beta were amplified from RNA transcripts. HTBI primers served in a first-round RT-PCR, which a second-round multiplex PCR followed. Each CDR3 protein gets one entry after TCRdb re-called the multiplex PCR reads with MiXCR. The sample carries about 620,000 distinct CDR3 sequences, around a fifth recorded once. Sequencing was performed on peripheral blood. Receptors were obtained from a woman aged 18-29 years with stable Graves' hyperthyroidism. Some clones in this sample may be carry-over from other donors' samples.

This clonotype was seen a few times. In DNA, the CDR3 is TGTGCCAGCAGTGAAGCGCTTCGATATAGCGAGCGCACAGATACGCAGTATTTT. It encodes CASSEALRYSERTDTQYF. The chain joins TRBV6-1 to TRBJ2-3; TRBD2 might be the D (5 bases). The CDR3 covers 18 residues. CDR1 and CDR2 from the germline V gene are MNHNS and SASEGT. Trimming left V 0 bases short and J 1 base short, with 17 bases between.

This clonotype was observed at least ten times. The rearrangement links TRBV28 to TRBJ2-7, with D possibly TRBD1 on 6 matching bases. There are 15 residues in the CDR3. Germline V gives CDR1 MDHEN, CDR2 SYDVKM. V was shortened by 2 bases and J by 6 bases, with 17 bases between the two germline ends. CDR3 sequence reads: CASSLGQGLQGEQYF. Written as DNA, the CDR3 is TGTGCCAGCAGTTTAGGGCAGGGGCTTCAAGGCGAGCAGTACTTC.

The sample holds many counts of this clonotype. V gene TRBV12-3 or TRBV12-4 combines with J gene TRBJ2-7, with 8 nucleotides matching TRBD2. There are 15 residues in the CDR3. Germline trimming cut 3 bases from V and 2 bases from J; bases unmatched to any gene: 6. DNA for the CDR3: TGTGCCAGCAGTTTCTTGCTAGCGGGTGCCTACGAGCAGTACTTC. This codes for CASSFLLAGAYEQYF.

This clonotype has more than one count but fewer than ten. The chain carries TRBV27 and TRBJ2-7; 7 bases agree with TRBD1. Trimming took 5 bases from V and 7 from J; bases not matched to a gene: 8. From germline, CDR1 is MNHEY and CDR2 SMNVEV (reference sequence). The CDR3 consists of 13 residues. The CDR3 DNA sequence: TGTGCCAGCAGTCGGCAGGGGGTGGGGGAGCAGTACTTC. This translates into CASSRQGVGEQYF.

This clonotype was found many times. V usage is TRBV12-3 or TRBV12-4 and J usage is TRBJ2-5; D unclear. Trimming pared 6 bases from V and 4 bases from J, leaving 18 bases between. The CDR3 sequence is 15 residues long. CDR3 DNA: TGTGCCAGCAGCCCCCGGGCACGCGACGGAGAGACCCAGTACTTC. Protein: CASSPRARDGETQYF.

This clonotype was found once. One junction end disagrees with the germline gene, perhaps due to a read error. The chain has TRBV7-2 and TRBJ1-5; D gene ambiguous. The CDR3 consists of 14 residues. Per the germline V gene, CDR1 is SGHTA and CDR2 is FQGNSA. CDR3 protein: CASSPRLSNQPEHF. The CDR3 coding sequence is TGTGCCAGCAGCCCTCGGTTGTCCAATCAGCCCGAGCATTTT.

The chain couples TRBV20-1 to TRBJ1-5; D perhaps matches TRBD1 (5 bases). Per germline, CDR1 DFQATT and CDR2 SNEGSKA (reference sequence). Between the trimmed V and J ends, which lost 0 bases and 6 bases, there was a span of 12 bases. CDR3 length: 14 amino acids. CDR3 sequence reads: CSARDPGSGQPQHF. The DNA for the CDR3 is TGCAGTGCTAGAGATCCAGGGTCCGGTCAGCCCCAGCATTTT.

In this sample, this clonotype turned up many times. V gene TRBV15 combines with J gene TRBJ2-2; TRBD1 agrees at 8 bases. V shed 5 bases, J shed 7 bases, and the junction held 9 bases outside the gene matches. This CDR3 has 15 residues. Germline V CDR1 and CDR2: LNHNV, YYDKDF (reference sequence). The CDR3 loop is CATSRGETGDGELFF. The CDR3 DNA reads as TGTGCCACCAGCCGAGGGGAGACAGGGGACGGGGAGCTGTTTTTT.

Comments on this clonotype: With a much larger clone just one base away, this may be a read error. The genes are TRBV30 and TRBJ2-3; 8 bases are a match to TRBD2. This CDR3 has 15 amino acids. V trimming: 3 bases; J trimming: 0 bases; junction bases outside the gene matches: 5. Germline assignment: CDR1 GTSNPN and CDR2 SVGIG (reference sequence). CDR3 loop: CAWRVAGSSTDTQYF. In DNA form, the CDR3 reads TGTGCCTGGAGAGTAGCGGGATCTAGCACAGATACGCAGTATTTT. Drawing the rest from reference TRBV30 and TRBJ2-3, the complete variable domain is SQTIHQWPATLVQPVGSPLSLECTVEGTSNPNLYWYRQAAGRGLQLLFYSVGIGQISSEVPQNLSASRPQDRQFILSSKKLLLSDSGFYLCAWRVAGSSTDTQYFGPGTRLTVL.

The chain links TRBV20-1 to TRBJ2-5, with TRBD1 matching 7 bases. In germline, CDR1 is DFQATT, CDR2 SNEGSKA (reference sequence). The CDR3 spans 16 residues. This CDR3 is CSALIPRTGQIETQYF. CDR3 DNA sequence: TGCAGCGCCCTTATACCCCGGACAGGTCAAATAGAGACCCAGTACTTC.

This clonotype occurred many times. This CDR3 reads CASSLVGVNYGYTF. Written as DNA, the CDR3 is TGCGCCAGCAGCTTGGTAGGCGTAAACTATGGCTACACCTTC. V and J are TRBV5-1 and TRBJ1-2; D gene uncertain. The CDR3 loop spans 14 amino acids. V lost 0 bases and J lost 2, with 8 bases in between. Germline assignment: CDR1 SGHRS and CDR2 YFSETQ.

In its sample, this clonotype was seen a few times. This chain links TRBV6-1 with TRBJ1-2, with D perhaps TRBD1 (6 bases). Trimming took off 5 bases at V and 6 bases at J, with 13 bases between the two ends. The CDR3 length is 13 residues. The germline CDR1 and CDR2 sequences are MNHNS and SASEGT. CDR3 DNA: TGTGCCAGCAGTAAACAGGGAATCCATGGCTACACCTTC. As protein: CASSKQGIHGYTF.

This clonotype was detected only once. V and J are TRBV12-3 or TRBV12-4 and TRBJ1-4; D is undetermined. The V end lost 7 bases, the J end lost 10 bases, and 19 bases lay between the germline ends. The CDR3 loop spans 14 amino acids. CDR3 sequence (DNA): TGTGCCAGCACCAGAGTGAGGGAGAGCGGAAAACTGTTTTTT. This codes for CASTRVRESGKLFF.

This clonotype appeared many times. This chain connects TRBV4-1 to TRBJ1-2, with D tentatively TRBD1 (6 bases). Looked up from germline, CDR1 is MGHRA and CDR2 is YSYEKL. This CDR3 has 16 amino acids. The ends were cut back, 0 bases at V and 0 bases at J, with 11 bases in the middle. DNA for the CDR3: TGCGCCAGCAGCCAAGAGACAGGCATTCCTAACTATGGCTACACCTTC. Translating it yields CASSQETGIPNYGYTF.

This clonotype was observed many times. The rearrangement links TRBV7-3 to TRBJ1-2; no definite D call. CDR3 length equals 14 residues. Trimming stripped 5 bases from V and 4 bases from J, with 14 bases between. In germline, CDR1 is SGHTA, CDR2 FQGTGA. As DNA, the CDR3 is TGTGCCAGCAGCCCGGGATCAAGGGCCTATGGCTACACCTTC. The encoded protein is CASSPGSRAYGYTF.

The chain uses TRBV7-9 and TRBJ2-7, with D possibly being TRBD1 (5 bases). The CDR3 extends over 15 amino acids. Germline CDR1 reads SEHNR; CDR2 reads FQNEAQ (reference sequence). V lost 5 bases to trimming and J lost 2 bases, with 16 bases between them. The DNA of the CDR3 is TGTGCCAGCAGCCTGTTAGACAGAGTAACCTACGAGCAGTACTTC. It is translated as CASSLLDRVTYEQYF.

Concerning this clonotype itself: Possible read error: a much larger clone is one base away. The conserved phenylalanine or tryptophan normally closing the CDR3 is absent here, so this likely arose from a read error. The chain links TRBV29-1 to TRBJ1-2; 9 nucleotides align to TRBD1. The germline V gene encodes CDR1 SQVTM and CDR2 ANQGSEA. Germline trimming cut 7 bases from V and 1 base from J; bases unmatched to any gene: 10. The CDR3 consists of 15 residues. CDR3 sequence (DNA): TGCAGCGCATCCACAGGGGGCTCCGTTAACTATGGCTACACCTAC. It translates to CSASTGGSVNYGYTY.

As for this clonotype: It is likely a read error, because the conserved phenylalanine at the end of the CDR3 is missing. The rearrangement uses TRBV6-1 and TRBJ1-1, with 8 bases fitting TRBD1. The J segment lost 11 bases and the V segment lost 1 base, leaving 18 bases of the junction unmatched. In germline, CDR1 is MNHNS, CDR2 SASEGT. The CDR3 extends over 17 amino acids. CDR3 in amino acids: CASSEDSRTGRTFVAFL. The CDR3 DNA reads TGTGCCAGCAGTGAAGACTCTAGGACAGGGCGGACATTTGTGGCTTTCTTG.